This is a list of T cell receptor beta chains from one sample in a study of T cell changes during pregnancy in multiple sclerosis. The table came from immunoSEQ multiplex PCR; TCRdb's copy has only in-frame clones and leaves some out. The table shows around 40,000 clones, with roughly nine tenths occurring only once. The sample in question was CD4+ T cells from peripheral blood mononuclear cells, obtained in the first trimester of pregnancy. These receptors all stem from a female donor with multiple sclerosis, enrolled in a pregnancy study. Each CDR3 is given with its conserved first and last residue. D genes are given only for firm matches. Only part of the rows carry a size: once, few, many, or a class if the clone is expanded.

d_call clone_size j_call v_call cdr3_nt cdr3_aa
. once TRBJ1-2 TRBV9 TGTGCCAGCAGCCGCACCGGGTCCATCGGTGGCTACACCTTC CASSRTGSIGGYTF
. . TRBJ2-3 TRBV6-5 TGTGCCAGCAGTTCTAGGGATACGCAGTATTTT CASSSRDTQYF
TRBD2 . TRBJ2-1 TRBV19 TGTGCCAGTAGGGGACTATATAGCGATGAGCAGTTCTTC CASRGLYSDEQFF
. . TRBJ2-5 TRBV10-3 TGTGCCATCAGGGAGACGGAGGAGACCCAGTACTTC CAIRETEETQYF
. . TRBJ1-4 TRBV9 TGTGCCAGCAGCCTAACCGGACATTTAAGTGAAAAACTGTTTTTT CASSLTGHLSEKLFF
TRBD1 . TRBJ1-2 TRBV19 TGTGCCAGTAGTCCAGACAGGGCGAGCGGCTACACCTTC CASSPDRASGYTF
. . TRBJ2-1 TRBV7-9 TGTGCCAGCAGCTTGTTTACGGACATTCTGGGTAATGAGCAGTTCTTC CASSLFTDILGNEQFF
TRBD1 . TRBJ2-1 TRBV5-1 TGCGCCAGCAGCCGGGGACAGGAAGACTACAATGAGCAGTTCTTC CASSRGQEDYNEQFF
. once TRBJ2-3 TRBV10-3 TGTGCCATCAGTGAAAGAACGGGGGTCCCCACAGATACGCAGTATTTT CAISERTGVPTDTQYF
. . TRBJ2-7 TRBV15 TGTGCCACCAGCAGAGATCGGGGCTACGAGCAGTACTTC CATSRDRGYEQYF
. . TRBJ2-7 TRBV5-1 TGCGCCAGCAGCTTGGCCCCGGGAAGGGGGTTCCACGAGCAGTACTTC CASSLAPGRGFHEQYF
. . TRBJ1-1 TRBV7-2 TGTGCCAGCAGCTTAGTTCAGTCAGCTGAAGCTTTCTTT CASSLVQSAEAFF
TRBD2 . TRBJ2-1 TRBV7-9 TGTGCCAGCAGCTTAGGTTGGCGGGAGTATTCCTACAATGAGCAGTTCTTC CASSLGWREYSYNEQFF
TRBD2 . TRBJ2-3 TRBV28 TGTGCCAGCAGTTTTTGGACTAGCCGGGGAAGGCCAGATACGCAGTATTTT CASSFWTSRGRPDTQYF
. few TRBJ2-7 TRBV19 TGTGCCAGTAGCGGACAGTCAAGGTACGAGCAGTACTTC CASSGQSRYEQYF
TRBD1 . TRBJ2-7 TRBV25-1 TGTGCCAGCAGTCGCAGGGGGCTGACCTACGAGCAGTACTTC CASSRRGLTYEQYF
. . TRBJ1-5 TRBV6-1 TGTGCCAGCAGCTTGGGGCAGGTCAATCAGCCCCAGCATTTT CASSLGQVNQPQHF
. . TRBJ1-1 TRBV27 TGTGCCAGCAGTCCCCGCGTGAACACTGAAGCTTTCTTT CASSPRVNTEAFF
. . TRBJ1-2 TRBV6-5 TGTGCCAGCAGCCGAGGGAGGGGAGATGGCTACACCTTC CASSRGRGDGYTF
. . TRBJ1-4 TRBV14 TGTGCCAGCAGCCAAGTGGGGGCGGCTAATGAAAAACTGTTTTTT CASSQVGAANEKLFF
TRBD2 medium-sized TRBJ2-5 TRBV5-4 TGTGCCAGCAGGTTAGCGGGAGAAGAGACCCAGTACTTC CASRLAGEETQYF
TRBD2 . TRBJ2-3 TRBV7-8 TGTGCCAGCAGCCTAGCGGGAGCAGATACGCAGTATTTT CASSLAGADTQYF
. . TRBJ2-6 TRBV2 TGTGCCAGCAGCGAGGCGGCGTTCAGCTCTGGGGCCAACGTCCTGACTTTC CASSEAAFSSGANVLTF
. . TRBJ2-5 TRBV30 TGTGCCTGGAATTTTCAGGGGTCAGAGACCCAGTACTTC CAWNFQGSETQYF
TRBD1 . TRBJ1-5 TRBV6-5 TGTGCCAGCAGACCCGACAGGGGTGATCAGCCCCAGCATTTT CASRPDRGDQPQHF
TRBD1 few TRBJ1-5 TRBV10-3 TGTGCCATCAGTGGAGGACAGGGTGATGGTCAGCCCCAGCATTTT CAISGGQGDGQPQHF
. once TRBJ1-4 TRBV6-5 TGTGCCAGCAGTTACTCGGCAGGGCGAGGAGAAAAACTGTTTTTT CASSYSAGRGEKLFF
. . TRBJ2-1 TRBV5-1 TGCGCCAGCAGCTTGGCGCAGGCGATATACAATGAGCAGTTCTTC CASSLAQAIYNEQFF
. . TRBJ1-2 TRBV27 TGTGCCAGCAGAATCGCAGAATCCAACTATGGCTACACCTTC CASRIAESNYGYTF
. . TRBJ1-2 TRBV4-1 TGCGCCAGCAGCCAAGTTGGCGGCTACACCTTC CASSQVGGYTF
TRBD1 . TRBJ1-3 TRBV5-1 TGCGCCAGCAGCTTGGGACAGGGGGACACCATATATTTT CASSLGQGDTIYF
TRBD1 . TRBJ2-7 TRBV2 TGTGCCAGTACCGGGACAGGACACGAGCAGTACTTC CASTGTGHEQYF
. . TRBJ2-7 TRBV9 TGTGCCAGCAGCGGGAGGGGGGGAACAGGGAAAAAATCCTACGAGCAGTACTTC CASSGRGGTGKKSYEQYF